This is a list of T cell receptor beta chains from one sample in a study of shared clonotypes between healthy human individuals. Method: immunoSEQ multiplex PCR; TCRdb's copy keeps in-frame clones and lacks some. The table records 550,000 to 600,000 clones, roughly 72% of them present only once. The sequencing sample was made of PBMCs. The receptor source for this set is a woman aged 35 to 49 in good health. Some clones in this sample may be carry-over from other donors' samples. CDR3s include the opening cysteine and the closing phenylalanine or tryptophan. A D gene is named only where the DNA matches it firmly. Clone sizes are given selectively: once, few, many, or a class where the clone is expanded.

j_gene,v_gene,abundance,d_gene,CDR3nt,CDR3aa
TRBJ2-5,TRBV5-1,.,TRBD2,TGCGCCAGCAGCTTGGCTGTGCGGGAGGGCCCCGAGACCCAGTACTTC,CASSLAVREGPETQYF
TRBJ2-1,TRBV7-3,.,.,TGTGCCAGCAGCTTACACAGGAATGAGCAGTTCTTC,CASSLHRNEQFF
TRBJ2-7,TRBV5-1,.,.,TGCGCCAGCAGCTTGGACGGTGCTCCCTCCTACGAGCAGTACTTC,CASSLDGAPSYEQYF
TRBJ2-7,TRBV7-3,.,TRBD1,TGTGCCAGCAGCTTGGGACAGGGCCAGTACGAGCAGTACTTC,CASSLGQGQYEQYF
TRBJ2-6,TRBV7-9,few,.,TGTGCCAGCAGCTTAGCCCCGTCCGGGGCCAACGTCCTGACTTTC,CASSLAPSGANVLTF
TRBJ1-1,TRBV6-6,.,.,TGTGCCAGCAGTTACTCGAACGGGGCGGGCACTGAAGCTTTCTTT,CASSYSNGAGTEAFF
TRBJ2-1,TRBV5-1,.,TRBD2,TGCGCCAGCAGCCGGACTAGCGGGGTTTCCAATGAGCAGTTCTTC,CASSRTSGVSNEQFF
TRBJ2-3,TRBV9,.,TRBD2,TGTGCCAGCAGCTTTCGGACTAGCAGTTACACAGATACGCAGTATTTT,CASSFRTSSYTDTQYF
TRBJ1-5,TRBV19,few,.,TGTGCCAGTAGTATTCGGGGATTTAGCAATCAGCCCCAGCATTTT,CASSIRGFSNQPQHF
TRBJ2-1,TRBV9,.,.,TGTGCCAGCAGCGTAATGGACGCGACCTCTGAGCAGTTCTTC,CASSVMDATSEQFF
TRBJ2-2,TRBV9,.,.,TGTGCCAGCAGCGTAGCAGGGGCCGCGAACACCGGGGAGCTGTTTTTT,CASSVAGAANTGELFF
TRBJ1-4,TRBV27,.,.,TGTGCCAGCAGTACCCGACACAGGGCTACTAATGAAAAACTGTTTTTT,CASSTRHRATNEKLFF
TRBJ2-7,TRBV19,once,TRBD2,TGTGCCAGTAGCAAACTAGCGGGAGGGCCGGGCGAGCAGTACTTC,CASSKLAGGPGEQYF